Each of the 22 T cell receptor beta chains below was sequenced from the same sample in a study of identical twins. MiXCR, run by TCRdb on the 5' RACE reads, gives a single entry per CDR3 protein. Here the sample spans 450,000 to 650,000 distinct CDR3 sequences, over 12% being singletons. These same data were also listed under a study on yellow fever vaccine responses in identical twins.

Specimen: CD4+ T cells sorted from blood. Receptors originate from a woman under 30 in good health.

This clonotype was seen at least ten times. The V call is TRBV29-1, the J call TRBJ2-7; 12 nucleotides agree with TRBD2. CDR3 length: 14 amino acids. V shed 5 bases and J 2 bases; nucleotides not matched to a gene: 4. Germline-derived CDR1 and CDR2 are SQVTM and ANQGSEA. CDR3 sequence: CSVILAGGPYEQYF. In DNA, the CDR3 is TGCAGCGTTATACTAGCGGGAGGCCCCTACGAGCAGTACTTC.

The chain couples TRBV29-1 to TRBJ2-5, with D perhaps given as TRBD1 or TRBD2 (5 bases each). This CDR3 spans 15 amino acids. V was trimmed by 7 bases and J by 5 bases, leaving 23 bases between them. CDR1 is SQVTM, CDR2 ANQGSEA, per germline. The DNA for the CDR3 is TGCAGCGCTCTGGGGTTCCCCGAAGGGACGGAGACCCAGTACTTC. Translated: CSALGFPEGTETQYF.

The CDR3: CASSQDWRMNSNTEAFF. Here the CDR3 DNA reads TGCGCCAGCAGCCAAGATTGGAGGATGAACAGTAACACTGAAGCTTTCTTT. The V and J genes are TRBV4-1 and TRBJ1-1; no clear D gene. The V and J ends lost 0 bases and 2 bases respectively, with 16 bases between them. Germline CDR1 MGHRA, CDR2 YSYEKL. The length of the CDR3 is 17 residues.

This clonotype appeared a few times. The rearrangement joins TRBV2 to TRBJ2-5, with 7 bases aligning to TRBD1. J gave up 0 bases and V 8 bases, and 12 bases lay outside the gene matches. The germline CDR1 and CDR2 sequences are SNHLY and FYNNEI. This CDR3 comprises 16 residues. The CDR3 loop reads CASYYREGGHQETQYF. CDR3 sequence (DNA): TGTGCCAGCTACTATCGGGAAGGGGGCCACCAAGAGACCCAGTACTTC.

The chain uses TRBV3-1 and TRBJ2-5, with D perhaps given as TRBD1 or TRBD2 (6 bases each). There are 17 residues in the CDR3. The germline CDR1 and CDR2 sequences are LGHDT and YNNKEL (reference sequence). Deletions cut 1 base from V and 2 bases from J, with 17 bases between. CDR3 residues: CASSQVWGARVQETQYF. The CDR3 region has the DNA TGTGCCAGCAGCCAAGTTTGGGGGGCGCGGGTACAAGAGACCCAGTACTTC.

The genes are TRBV3-1 and TRBJ2-3; D is unclear. The CDR3 is 15 residues long. V was cut by 4 bases and J by 4 bases, with 15 bases left in between. CDR1 is LGHDT and CDR2 is YNNKEL in the germline V gene (reference sequence). CDR3 amino acids: CASSRSASSSDTQYF. In nucleotides, the CDR3 is TGTGCCAGCAGCCGATCAGCCTCGAGTTCAGATACGCAGTATTTT.

This clonotype was seen more than once but under ten times. The rearrangement links TRBV7-8 to TRBJ2-1; D may be TRBD1 (5 bases). CDR3 length: 14 amino acids. V was pared by 6 bases and J by 1 base, with 10 bases between. The V gene's germline CDR1 is SGHVS and CDR2 FQNEAQ. CDR3 DNA sequence: TGTGCCAGCAGGGGGCCTCTGTCCTACAATGAGCAGTTCTTC. This codes for CASRGPLSYNEQFF.

This clonotype was picked up a small number of times. The genes are TRBV18 and TRBJ1-1; TRBD1 matches 7 bases. V lost 2 bases and J lost 1; bases outside the gene matches: 4. Germline-derived CDR1 and CDR2 are KGHSH and LQKENI. CDR3 length: 15 amino acids. The CDR3 nucleotides read TGTGCCAGCTCACCAACAGGGGCGGAGAACACTGAAGCTTTCTTT. The encoded protein is CASSPTGAENTEAFF.

This clonotype was found a few times. The chain links TRBV3-1 to TRBJ2-4; D is uncertain. Germline assignment: CDR1 LGHDT and CDR2 YNNKEL (reference sequence). Deletions cut 5 bases from V and 2 bases from J, with 10 bases between. The CDR3 covers 14 residues. The CDR3 DNA follows: TGTGCCAGCAGCTACAGTGGTACCAAAAACATTCAGTACTTC. Amino acid sequence: CASSYSGTKNIQYF.

This clonotype has just a few counts. The rearrangement joins TRBV5-6 to TRBJ2-5; tentative D call: TRBD1 (5 bases). The CDR3 is 13 amino acids. Trimming stripped 4 bases from V and 4 bases from J, with 11 bases between. Germline CDR1 is SGHDT and CDR2 is YYEEEE. The CDR3 reads CASSRGSGETQYF. The CDR3 DNA reads as TGTGCCAGCAGCAGGGGAAGTGGAGAGACCCAGTACTTC.

The rearrangement uses TRBV9 and TRBJ2-7, with 7 bases lining up with TRBD1. The CDR3 totals 12 residues. After removal of 2 bases from V and 6 bases from J, the junction contained 2 bases not matched to a gene. The V gene's germline CDR1 is SGDLS and CDR2 YYNGEE. CDR3 residues: CASSVPGGEQYF. The CDR3 DNA follows: TGTGCCAGCAGCGTTCCAGGGGGCGAGCAGTACTTC.

The CDR3 region is CATQGGETQYF. For the CDR3, the DNA is TGTGCCACCCAGGGGGGAGAGACCCAGTACTTC. The gene calls are TRBV24-1 and TRBJ2-5; a weak D match, TRBD1 (7 bases). The CDR3 runs 11 residues. Trimming stripped 9 bases from V and 4 bases from J, with 8 bases between. Germline CDR1 reads KGHDR; CDR2 reads SFDVKD.

The chain uses TRBV3-1 and TRBJ1-1; TRBD1 is a possible D gene (6 bases). The CDR3 consists of 14 residues. V lost 0 bases to trimming and J lost 6 bases, with 11 bases between them. Looked up from germline, CDR1 is LGHDT and CDR2 is YNNKEL (reference sequence). CDR3 sequence reads: CASSQDLGGAEAFF. CDR3 nucleotides: TGTGCCAGCAGCCAAGATCTAGGGGGTGCTGAAGCTTTCTTT. Combining the CDR3 with reference TRBV3-1 and TRBJ1-1 gives the whole variable domain DTAVSQTPKYLVTQMGNDKSIKCEQNLGHDTMYWYKQDSKKFLKIMFSYNNKELIINETVPNRFSPKSPDKAHLNLHINSLELGDSAVYFCASSQDLGGAEAFFGQGTRLTVV.

This clonotype was recorded at least ten times. The chain is built from TRBV7-9 and TRBJ1-2; 7 positions match TRBD1. CDR3 size: 14 residues. CDR1 is SEHNR and CDR2 is FQNEAQ in the germline V gene (reference sequence). V gave up 4 bases and J gave up 5 bases; unmatched junction bases: 7. The CDR3 loop is CASSSTGAGYGYTF. The CDR3 DNA reads as TGTGCCAGCAGCTCTACAGGGGCCGGGTATGGCTACACCTTC.

The chain is built from TRBV20-1 and TRBJ2-3, with 13 bases that match TRBD2. The V gene's germline CDR1 is DFQATT and CDR2 SNEGSKA (reference sequence). This CDR3 comprises 16 residues. The junction had 10 bases not matched to a gene; V was cut back by 4 bases and J by 6 bases. CDR3 DNA: TGCAGTGCTAAGCTTTTTGGACTAGCGGGGGAGGATACGCAGTATTTT. Protein: CSAKLFGLAGEDTQYF.

This clonotype was counted between two and nine times. V gene TRBV28 combines with J gene TRBJ1-1; 8 bases are a match to TRBD1. Trimming removed 7 bases from V and 7 bases from J; junction bases left unmatched: 14. The CDR3 loop spans 15 amino acids. Looked up from germline, CDR1 is MDHEN and CDR2 is SYDVKM. The CDR3 DNA reads as TGTGCCAGCACTGCGCCGGATATACAGGGGGGTGAAGCTTTCTTT. The encoded protein is CASTAPDIQGGEAFF.

The chain links TRBV4-1 to TRBJ2-1; TRBD1 matches 9 bases. J lost 10 bases, V lost 0 bases, and 10 bases had no gene match. Per the germline V gene, CDR1 is MGHRA and CDR2 is YSYEKL. The CDR3 has 16 residues. The chain's CDR3 is CASSQDPGQGRWEQFF. CDR3 in DNA: TGCGCCAGCAGCCAAGATCCGGGACAGGGTAGGTGGGAGCAGTTCTTC.

This clonotype was picked up a small number of times. This chain uses TRBV27 with TRBJ1-5; 7 bases align to TRBD1. This CDR3 spans 14 amino acids. With 6 bases clipped from V and 7 bases from J, the junction kept 9 bases outside the gene matches. Germline assignment: CDR1 MNHEY and CDR2 SMNVEV (reference sequence). The CDR3 sequence: CASSLTGTEQPQHF. In DNA form, the CDR3 reads TGTGCCAGCAGCCTCACCGGGACAGAGCAGCCCCAGCATTTT.

V gene TRBV28 combines with J gene TRBJ1-1; 8 bases align to TRBD1. The germline CDR1 and CDR2 sequences are MDHEN and SYDVKM. Trimming cost V 4 bases and J 4 bases; bases outside gene matches: 5. The CDR3 totals 14 residues. The CDR3 DNA is TGTGCCAGCAGTTCCGGACAGGGCCCCACTGAAGCTTTCTTT. Translation: CASSSGQGPTEAFF.

J is TRBJ2-7 and V is TRBV10-3; tentatively, D is TRBD2 (6 bases). The CDR3 length is 15 residues. Per germline, CDR1 ENHRY and CDR2 SYGVKD. Trimming cost V 2 bases and J 3 bases, with 14 bases left between them. The CDR3 nucleotides read TGTGCCATCAGTGAGGGGGCGCGGACTAACTACGAGCAGTACTTC. Protein: CAISEGARTNYEQYF.

This clonotype was counted many times. The V call is TRBV24-1, the J call TRBJ2-1, with D tentatively TRBD2 (6 bases). Trimming took 5 bases from V and 5 from J, leaving 15 bases between them. There are 15 residues in the CDR3. CDR1 KGHDR and CDR2 SFDVKD come from the germline V gene. The CDR3 reads CATSGGVGVHNEQFF. In DNA form, the CDR3 reads TGTGCCACCAGTGGGGGGGTTGGGGTCCACAATGAGCAGTTCTTC.

The V and J genes are TRBV12-3 or TRBV12-4 and TRBJ2-1; 7 bases are shared with TRBD2. With 6 bases clipped from V and 4 bases from J, the junction kept 9 bases outside the gene matches. The length of the CDR3 is 15 residues. This chain's CDR3 is CASSRSGGRYNEQFF. In DNA, the CDR3 is TGTGCCAGCAGCCGGTCCGGGGGGAGGTACAATGAGCAGTTCTTC.